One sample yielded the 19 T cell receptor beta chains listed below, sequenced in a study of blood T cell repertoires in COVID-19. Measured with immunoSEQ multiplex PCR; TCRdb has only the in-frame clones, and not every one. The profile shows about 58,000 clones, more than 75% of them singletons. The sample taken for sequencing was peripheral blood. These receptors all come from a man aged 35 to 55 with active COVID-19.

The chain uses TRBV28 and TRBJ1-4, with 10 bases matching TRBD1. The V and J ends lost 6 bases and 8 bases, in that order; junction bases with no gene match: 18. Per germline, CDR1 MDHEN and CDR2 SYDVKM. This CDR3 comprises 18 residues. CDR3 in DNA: TGTGCCAGCAGCTTGACAGGGGGCAGGAGGAGGCTTTGGGAAAAACTGTTTTTT. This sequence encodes CASSLTGGRRRLWEKLFF.

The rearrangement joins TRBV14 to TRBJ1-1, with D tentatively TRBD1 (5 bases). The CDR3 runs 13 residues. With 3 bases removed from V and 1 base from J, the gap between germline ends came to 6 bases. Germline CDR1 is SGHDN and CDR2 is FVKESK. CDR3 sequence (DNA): TGTGCCAGCAGCCAGGGGGGGAACACTGAAGCTTTCTTT. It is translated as CASSQGGNTEAFF.

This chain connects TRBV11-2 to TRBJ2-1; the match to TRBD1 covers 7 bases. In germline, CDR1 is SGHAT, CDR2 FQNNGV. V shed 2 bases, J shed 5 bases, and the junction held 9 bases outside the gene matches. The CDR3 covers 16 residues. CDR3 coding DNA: TGTGCCAGCAGCTTAACAGGGGTTTTTGGACACAATGAGCAGTTCTTC. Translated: CASSLTGVFGHNEQFF.

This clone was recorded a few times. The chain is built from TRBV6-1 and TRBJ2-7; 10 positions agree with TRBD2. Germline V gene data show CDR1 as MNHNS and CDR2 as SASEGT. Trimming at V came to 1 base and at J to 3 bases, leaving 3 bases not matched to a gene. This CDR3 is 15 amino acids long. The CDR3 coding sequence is TGTGCCAGCAGTGAAGTAGCTAGCGGGAGCTACGAGCAGTACTTC. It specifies CASSEVASGSYEQYF.

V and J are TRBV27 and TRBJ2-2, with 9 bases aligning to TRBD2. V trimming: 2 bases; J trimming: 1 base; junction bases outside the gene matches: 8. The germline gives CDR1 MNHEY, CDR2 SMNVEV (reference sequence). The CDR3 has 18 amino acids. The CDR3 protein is CASSLRPPAGGNTGELFF. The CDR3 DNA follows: TGTGCCAGCAGTTTACGCCCCCCAGCGGGGGGGAACACCGGGGAGCTGTTTTTT.

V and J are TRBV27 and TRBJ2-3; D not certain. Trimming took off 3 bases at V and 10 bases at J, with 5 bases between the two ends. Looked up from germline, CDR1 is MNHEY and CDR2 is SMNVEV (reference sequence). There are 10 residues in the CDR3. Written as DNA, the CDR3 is TGTGCCAGCAGTTTCTACCCGCAGTATTTT. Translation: CASSFYPQYF.

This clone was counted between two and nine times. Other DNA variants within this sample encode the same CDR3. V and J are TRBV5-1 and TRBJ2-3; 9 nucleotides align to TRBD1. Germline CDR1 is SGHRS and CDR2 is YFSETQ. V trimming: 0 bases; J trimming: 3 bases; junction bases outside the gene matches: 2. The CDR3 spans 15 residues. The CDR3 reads CASSLEDRGTDTQYF. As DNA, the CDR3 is TGCGCCAGCAGCTTGGAAGACAGGGGGACAGATACGCAGTATTTT.

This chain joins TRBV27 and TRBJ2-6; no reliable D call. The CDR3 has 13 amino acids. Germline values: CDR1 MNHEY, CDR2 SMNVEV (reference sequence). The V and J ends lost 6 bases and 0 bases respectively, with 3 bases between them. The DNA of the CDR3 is TGTGCCAGCAGGGCCTCTGGGGCCAACGTCCTGACTTTC. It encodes CASRASGANVLTF.

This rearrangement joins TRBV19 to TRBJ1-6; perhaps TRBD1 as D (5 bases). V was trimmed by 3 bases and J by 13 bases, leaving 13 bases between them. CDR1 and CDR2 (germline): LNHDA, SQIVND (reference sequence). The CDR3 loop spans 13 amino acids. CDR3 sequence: CASSMESRGPLHF. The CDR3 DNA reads TGTGCCAGTAGTATGGAAAGTCGGGGGCCCCTCCACTTT.

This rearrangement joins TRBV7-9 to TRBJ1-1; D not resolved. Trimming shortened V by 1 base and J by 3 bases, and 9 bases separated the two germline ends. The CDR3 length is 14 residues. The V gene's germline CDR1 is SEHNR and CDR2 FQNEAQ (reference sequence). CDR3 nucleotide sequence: TGTGCCAGCAGCTTAGTATCGAGGGACACTGAAGCTTTCTTT. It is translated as CASSLVSRDTEAFF.

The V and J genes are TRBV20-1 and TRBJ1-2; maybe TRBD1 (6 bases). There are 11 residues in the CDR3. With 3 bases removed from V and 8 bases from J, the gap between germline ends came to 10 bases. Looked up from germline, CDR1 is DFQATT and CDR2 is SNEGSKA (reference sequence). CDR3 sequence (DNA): TGCAGTGCTAGCAAGGGGGAGGGCTACACCTTC. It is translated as CSASKGEGYTF.

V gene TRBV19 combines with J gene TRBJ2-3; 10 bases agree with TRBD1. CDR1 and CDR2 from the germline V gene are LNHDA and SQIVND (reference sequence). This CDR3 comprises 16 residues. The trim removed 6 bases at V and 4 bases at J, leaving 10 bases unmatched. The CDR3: CASSRLPGQGADTQYF. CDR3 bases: TGTGCCAGTAGCCGTCTACCCGGACAGGGGGCAGATACGCAGTATTTT.

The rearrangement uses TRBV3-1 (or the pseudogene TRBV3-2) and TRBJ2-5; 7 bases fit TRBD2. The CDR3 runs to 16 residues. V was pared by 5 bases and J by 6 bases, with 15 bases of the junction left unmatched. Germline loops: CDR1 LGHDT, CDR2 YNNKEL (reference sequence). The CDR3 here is CASSSDQMREIQTQYF. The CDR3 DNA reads TGTGCCAGCAGCTCTGACCAAATGCGGGAGATACAGACCCAGTACTTC.

CDR3 loop: CAWTWRREQFF. The CDR3, as DNA: TGTGCCTGGACATGGAGACGGGAGCAGTTCTTC. This chain connects TRBV30 to TRBJ2-1, with no clear D. The CDR3 is made up of 11 amino acids. Germline CDR1 and CDR2: GTSNPN and SVGIG (reference sequence). V lost 4 bases to trimming and J lost 10 bases, with 11 bases between them.

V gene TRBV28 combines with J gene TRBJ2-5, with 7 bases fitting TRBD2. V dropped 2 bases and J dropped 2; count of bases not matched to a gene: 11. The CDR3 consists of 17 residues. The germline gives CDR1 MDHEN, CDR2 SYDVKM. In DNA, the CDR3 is TGTGCCAGCAGTTTAACTTTCCTAGCGGAGCTTCAAGAGACCCAGTACTTC. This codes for CASSLTFLAELQETQYF.

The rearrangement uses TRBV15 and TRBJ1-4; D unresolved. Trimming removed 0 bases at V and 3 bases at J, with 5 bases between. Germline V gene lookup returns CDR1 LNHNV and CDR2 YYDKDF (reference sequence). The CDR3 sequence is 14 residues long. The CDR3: CATSRDLANEKLFF. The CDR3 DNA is TGTGCCACCAGCAGAGATTTAGCTAATGAAAAACTGTTTTTT.

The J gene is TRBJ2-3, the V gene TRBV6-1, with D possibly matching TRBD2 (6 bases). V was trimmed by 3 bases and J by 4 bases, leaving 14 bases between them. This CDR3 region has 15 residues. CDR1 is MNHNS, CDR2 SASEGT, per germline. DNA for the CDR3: TGTGCCAGCAGTGACCGGGAGACTAGTGCAGATACGCAGTATTTT. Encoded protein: CASSDRETSADTQYF.

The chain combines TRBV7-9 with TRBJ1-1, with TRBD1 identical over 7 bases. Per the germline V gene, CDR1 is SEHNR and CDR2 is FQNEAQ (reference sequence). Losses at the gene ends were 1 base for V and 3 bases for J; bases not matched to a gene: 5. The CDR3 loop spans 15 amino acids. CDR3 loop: CASSLGEGADTEAFF. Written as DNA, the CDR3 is TGTGCCAGCAGCTTAGGTGAGGGGGCTGACACTGAAGCTTTCTTT.

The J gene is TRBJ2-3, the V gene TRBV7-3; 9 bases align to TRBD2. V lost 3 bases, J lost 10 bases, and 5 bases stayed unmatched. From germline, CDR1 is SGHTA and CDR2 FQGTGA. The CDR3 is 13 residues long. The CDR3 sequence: CASSFLAGESQYF. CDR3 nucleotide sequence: TGTGCCAGCAGCTTCTTAGCGGGAGAGTCGCAGTATTTT.